A single sample gave rise to the 26 T cell receptor beta chains below, sequenced in a study of blood T cell dynamics during melanoma immunotherapy. The sample's time point: week 3, after first cycle of checkpoint inhibitor. Using immunoSEQ multiplex PCR, the repertoire was profiled, and TCRdb retains in-frame clones only, with some absent. This sample has around 15,000 clones, with 94% found just once. Material: effector memory CD8+ T cells from blood, obtained from a patient treated with checkpoint blockade. These receptors all come from a human donor with melanoma.

The chain is built from TRBV9 and TRBJ2-3, with D possibly matching TRBD2 (6 bases). The CDR3 contains 13 residues. V lost 7 bases, J lost 2 bases, and 11 bases lay in between. CDR1 SGDLS and CDR2 YYNGEE come from the germline V gene. The CDR3 spells CASSPGVTDTQYF. For the CDR3, the DNA is TGTGCCAGCTCTCCGGGGGTCACAGATACGCAGTATTTT.

V is TRBV7-9 and J is TRBJ2-1; 12 positions match TRBD2. Germline loops: CDR1 SEHNR, CDR2 FQNEAQ (reference sequence). J was trimmed by 7 bases and V by 4 bases; bases with no gene match: 11. CDR3 length: 17 amino acids. In nucleotides, the CDR3 is TGTGCCAGCAGCTCCCCTAAGACTAGCGGGAGAGCAAATGAGCAGTTCTTC. It encodes CASSSPKTSGRANEQFF.

Turning to this clone: A read error may account for a junction end that differs from germline. J is TRBJ2-7 and V is TRBV6-6; D is unclear. Per the germline V gene, CDR1 is MNHNY and CDR2 is SVGAGI (reference sequence). This CDR3 has 12 amino acids. CDR3 DNA: TGTGCCAGCAGTTACTCAAAGTACGGGCAGTACTTC. It yields the protein CASSYSKYGQYF.

The table lists this clone with a few counts. V gene TRBV18 combines with J gene TRBJ2-7, with TRBD1 matching 7 bases. Germline V gene sequence: CDR1 KGHSH, CDR2 LQKENI. The trim removed 0 bases at V and 1 base at J, leaving 3 bases unmatched. The CDR3 sequence is 15 residues long. CDR3 sequence: CASSPPSDRSYEQYF. The CDR3 DNA reads as TGTGCCAGCTCACCACCCTCGGACAGGTCCTACGAGCAGTACTTC.

V is TRBV15 and J is TRBJ2-3, with D possibly TRBD2 on 6 matching bases. CDR1 is LNHNV and CDR2 is YYDKDF in the germline V gene (reference sequence). Between the trimmed V and J ends, which lost 1 base and 5 bases, there was a span of 16 bases. The CDR3 runs 16 residues. The CDR3 nucleotides are TGTGCCACCAGCAGAGGACTAGGTTTCCTCGGAGATACGCAGTATTTT. As protein: CATSRGLGFLGDTQYF.

The V and J genes are TRBV27 and TRBJ2-3; 8 bases map to TRBD1. CDR1 and CDR2 from the germline V gene are MNHEY and SMNVEV (reference sequence). J gave up 2 bases and V 4 bases, and 11 bases lay outside the gene matches. This CDR3 has 17 amino acids. In nucleotides, the CDR3 is TGTGCCAGCAGTTCCCGGGACAGGTTACTCCTCACAGATACGCAGTATTTT. Translating it yields CASSSRDRLLLTDTQYF.

The gene calls are TRBV5-1 and TRBJ2-7; D gene uncertain. CDR3 size: 15 residues. The germline V and J ends were trimmed by 2 bases and 0 bases, with 12 bases remaining between them. Germline V lookup: CDR1 SGHRS, CDR2 YFSETQ. CDR3 residues: CASSFLGYSSYEQYF. Here the CDR3 DNA reads TGCGCCAGCAGCTTCTTGGGGTATTCCTCCTACGAGCAGTACTTC. Full variable domain (rest looked up from reference TRBV5-1 and TRBJ2-7): KAGVTQTPRYLIKTRGQQVTLSCSPISGHRSVSWYQQTPGQGLQFLFEYFSETQRNKGNFPGRFSGRQFSNSRSEMNVSTLELGDSALYLCASSFLGYSSYEQYFGPGTRLTVT.

V and J are TRBV7-9 and TRBJ2-7; no clear D. V was shortened by 0 bases and J by 6 bases, with 6 bases between the two germline ends. The CDR3 sequence is 12 residues long. Germline V CDR1 and CDR2: SEHNR, FQNEAQ (reference sequence). CDR3 in DNA: TGTGCCAGCAGCTTAGCGATAGGCGAGCAGTACTTC. Translating gives CASSLAIGEQYF.

This clone was counted only a few times. The chain carries TRBV9 and TRBJ2-3; D unresolved. Trimming left V 0 bases short and J 0 bases short, with 8 bases between. This CDR3 has 15 amino acids. In germline, CDR1 is SGDLS, CDR2 YYNGEE. The CDR3 region has the DNA TGTGCCAGCAGCGTAGCTGCCCGGAGCACAGATACGCAGTATTTT. It is translated as CASSVAARSTDTQYF.

This chain uses TRBV5-1 with TRBJ1-4; TRBD1 matches 7 bases. Germline lookup yields CDR1 SGHRS and CDR2 YFSETQ. The trim removed 4 bases at V and 4 bases at J, leaving 4 bases unmatched. The CDR3 length is 14 residues. CDR3 nucleotide sequence: TGCGCCAGCAGCAACAGGGGTGGTAATGAAAAACTGTTTTTT. Protein product: CASSNRGGNEKLFF.

V gene TRBV11-1 combines with J gene TRBJ1-5; TRBD1 is a possible D gene (6 bases). Germline lookup yields CDR1 SGHAT and CDR2 FQDESV (reference sequence). V lost 2 bases to trimming and J lost 4 bases, with 12 bases between them. This CDR3 has 15 amino acids. Here the CDR3 reads CASSLSGAMNQPQHF. The CDR3 region has the DNA TGTGCCAGCAGCTTATCAGGGGCGATGAATCAGCCCCAGCATTTT.

The chain is built from TRBV27 and TRBJ1-1; unclear D gene. The CDR3 consists of 13 residues. Germline CDR1 is MNHEY and CDR2 is SMNVEV (reference sequence). Trimming removed 3 bases at V and 1 base at J, with 6 bases between. CDR3 amino acids: CASSFKRNTEAFF. CDR3 nucleotide sequence: TGTGCCAGCAGTTTTAAAAGGAACACTGAAGCTTTCTTT.

This clone has only one observation. The J gene is TRBJ2-7, the V gene TRBV7-8; perhaps TRBD2 as D (5 bases). Per the germline V gene, CDR1 is SGHVS and CDR2 is FQNEAQ. V was shortened by 1 base and J by 4 bases, with 8 bases between the two germline ends. The CDR3 has 13 amino acids. The CDR3 region is CASSLGPGYEQYF. CDR3 bases: TGTGCCAGCAGCTTAGGGCCGGGGTACGAGCAGTACTTC.

The CDR3 bases are TGCGCCAGCAGCTACGACTGGGATGAGCAGTTCTTC. Amino acids: CASSYDWDEQFF. The chain employs TRBV4-1 and TRBJ2-1; D remains unclear. The CDR3 is made up of 12 amino acids. V lost 5 bases and J 8 bases, leaving 10 bases between the germline ends. Germline CDR1 and CDR2: MGHRA and YSYEKL.

The V and J genes are TRBV7-9 and TRBJ1-4; 7 bases agree with TRBD1. The V segment lost 4 bases and the J segment 3 bases; nucleotides outside the gene matches: 8. This CDR3 is built from 16 residues. Germline CDR1 and CDR2: SEHNR and FQNEAQ (reference sequence). CDR3 protein: CASSSDRVRPNEKLFF. CDR3 in DNA: TGTGCCAGCAGCTCAGACAGGGTCCGTCCTAATGAAAAACTGTTTTTT. Complete variable domain (other parts from reference TRBV7-9 and TRBJ1-4): DTGVSQNPRHKITKRGQNVTFRCDPISEHNRLYWYRQTLGQGPEFLTYFQNEAQLEKSRLLSDRFSAERPKGSFSTLEIQRTEQGDSAMYLCASSSDRVRPNEKLFFGSGTQLSVL.

This chain connects TRBV9 to TRBJ2-3; TRBD2 matches 7 bases. V shed 5 bases and J 0 bases; nucleotides not matched to a gene: 6. Germline CDR1 reads SGDLS; CDR2 reads YYNGEE. The CDR3 covers 15 residues. In nucleotides, the CDR3 is TGTGCCAGCAGGGCGGGGGAGAAGAGCACAGATACGCAGTATTTT. The encoded protein is CASRAGEKSTDTQYF.

The V gene is TRBV5-6, the J gene TRBJ1-1; 7 bases agree with TRBD1. J gave up 4 bases and V 4 bases, and 7 bases lay outside the gene matches. CDR3 length: 14 residues. CDR1 and CDR2 from the germline V gene are SGHDT and YYEEEE. The CDR3 spells CASSEDRTVTEAFF. CDR3 sequence (DNA): TGTGCCAGCAGCGAGGACAGGACTGTCACTGAAGCTTTCTTT.

The chain combines TRBV5-1 with TRBJ2-7, with 8 bases that match TRBD2. The germline V gene encodes CDR1 SGHRS and CDR2 YFSETQ. The CDR3 runs 14 residues. J gave up 2 bases and V 2 bases, and 3 bases lay outside the gene matches. CDR3 region: CASSLTSGTYEQYF. CDR3 in DNA: TGCGCCAGCAGCTTAACTAGCGGAACCTACGAGCAGTACTTC.

The CDR3 is CASSQSPGNTGELFF. CDR3 nucleotides: TGCGCCAGCAGCCAATCCCCGGGGAACACCGGGGAGCTGTTTTTT. This sequence joins TRBV4-1 and TRBJ2-2; unclear D gene. Germline V gene lookup returns CDR1 MGHRA and CDR2 YSYEKL. The CDR3 length is 15 residues. The V and J ends lost 2 bases and 1 base respectively, with 8 bases between them.

This clone was counted once. The J gene is TRBJ2-5, the V gene TRBV5-5, with 7 bases fitting TRBD2. CDR3 length: 17 residues. Losses at the gene ends were 3 bases for V and 5 bases for J; bases not matched to a gene: 16. Germline V lookup: CDR1 SGHKS, CDR2 YYEKEE (reference sequence). The chain's CDR3 is CASSSPGPLAVGETQYF. The CDR3 DNA reads TGTGCCAGCAGCTCCCCAGGCCCCCTAGCGGTGGGGGAGACCCAGTACTTC.

Written as DNA, the CDR3 is TGTGCCAGCAGCGTAGGGGGGAGTGGCAATCAGCCCCAGCATTTT. Translated, it gives CASSVGGSGNQPQHF. V and J are TRBV9 and TRBJ1-5, with D maybe TRBD1 (5 bases). V lost 0 bases, J lost 2 bases, and 9 bases lay in between. The CDR3 length is 15 residues. The germline V gene has CDR1 SGDLS and CDR2 YYNGEE.

The gene calls are TRBV5-4 and TRBJ2-1; D remains ambiguous. CDR3 length: 12 residues. Trimming removed 1 base at V and 12 bases at J, with 11 bases between. The germline gives CDR1 SGHNT, CDR2 YYREEE (reference sequence). CDR3: CASSLYPDLQFF. CDR3 nucleotide sequence: TGTGCCAGCAGCTTGTACCCCGACTTGCAGTTCTTC.

This chain joins TRBV10-1 and TRBJ2-3; 11 nucleotides agree with TRBD2. The germline gives CDR1 WNHNN, CDR2 SYGVQD (reference sequence). The CDR3 totals 16 residues. V lost 6 bases and J lost 1; bases outside the gene matches: 6. This CDR3 is CASRDLSGRGTDTQYF. Here the CDR3 DNA reads TGCGCCAGCAGAGACCTTAGCGGGAGGGGCACAGATACGCAGTATTTT.

The rearrangement links TRBV7-9 to TRBJ2-2; D is ambiguous. The germline gives CDR1 SEHNR, CDR2 FQNEAQ (reference sequence). The CDR3 totals 14 residues. V shed 3 bases and J shed 3 bases, with 8 bases lying between them. The CDR3 region has the DNA TGTGCCAGCAGCTTCGGGCATTACACCGGGGAGCTGTTTTTT. Amino acid sequence: CASSFGHYTGELFF.

V and J are TRBV28 and TRBJ2-2, with 7 bases aligning to TRBD1. This CDR3 is 15 amino acids long. Germline CDR1 reads MDHEN; CDR2 reads SYDVKM. V lost 6 bases to trimming and J lost 0 bases; unmatched junction nucleotides: 4. CDR3 nucleotide sequence: TGTGCCAGCAGGACAGGGCTTACGAACACCGGGGAGCTGTTTTTT. As protein: CASRTGLTNTGELFF.

The chain uses TRBV7-9 and TRBJ2-7; 8 nucleotides agree with TRBD2. After removal of 3 bases from V and 4 bases from J, the junction contained 2 bases not matched to a gene. This CDR3 has 13 residues. The V gene's germline CDR1 is SEHNR and CDR2 FQNEAQ (reference sequence). CDR3 loop: CASSFGGVYEQYF. The CDR3 nucleotides read TGTGCCAGCAGCTTCGGGGGGGTTTACGAGCAGTACTTC.